The sequence of this T cell receptor beta chain was determined in a study of T-cell memory formation after mild COVID-19. Of note for this clonotype: The antigen is unknown.

Study-wide findings and caveats: The finding that pre-infection memory included some responding clones suggested that cross-reactive memory joined.

MiXCR was run by TCRdb on the 5' RACE reads, yielding one entry per CDR3 protein. The sample consists of 150,000 to 200,000 distinct CDR3 sequences, 11% of them appearing once. The sequence derives from a man aged 18 to 30 who had mild COVID-19 (a few samples of this study predate the infection). Cell type and time point are not known. Sequenced material: PBMCs or a T cell subset sorted from them (not recorded which).

The CDR3 bases are TGTGCCAGCAGTTTACAGGGAAGCGGTGGCTACACCTTC. This translates into CASSLQGSGGYTF. The rearrangement uses TRBV27 and TRBJ1-2, with a weak D call TRBD1 (5 bases). V lost 2 bases to trimming and J lost 7 bases, with 11 bases between them. The CDR3 loop spans 13 amino acids. Looked up from germline, CDR1 is MNHEY and CDR2 is SMNVEV (reference sequence).